The 26 T cell receptor beta chains below all came from one sample that was sequenced in a study of control samples from healthy donors and cancer patients. Using immunoSEQ multiplex PCR, the repertoire was profiled, and TCRdb retains in-frame clones only, with some absent. The sample lists 91,000 or so clones; roughly 90% were seen once. Input material: blood. The receptors originated from a woman aged 25-40 years in good health.

The chain is built from TRBV5-1 and TRBJ2-7, with D possibly being TRBD2 (6 bases). Germline lookup yields CDR1 SGHRS and CDR2 YFSETQ. The length of the CDR3 is 17 residues. V dropped 4 bases and J dropped 6 bases, with 26 bases sitting between them. The CDR3 is CASSLVPGLSTLLEQYF. The DNA for the CDR3 is TGCGCCAGCAGCCTCGTCCCGGGACTCTCCACTCTACTCGAGCAGTACTTC.

The V and J genes are TRBV10-2 and TRBJ1-5; D is unresolved. V was cut by 7 bases and J by 4 bases, with 17 bases left in between. The germline CDR1 and CDR2 sequences are WSHSY and SAAADI. The length of the CDR3 is 15 residues. The CDR3 nucleotides read TGCGCCAGCAAGAAGGAGGGCGGTGGGAATCAGCCCCAGCATTTT. Amino acids: CASKKEGGGNQPQHF.

The chain combines TRBV7-9 with TRBJ2-7, with unresolved D. The CDR3 is 14 residues long. V lost 1 base to trimming and J lost 2 bases, with 9 bases between them. CDR1 is SEHNR and CDR2 is FQNEAQ in the germline V gene (reference sequence). The CDR3 DNA sequence: TGTGCCAGCAGCTTAGGTGCGGATCCCTACGAGCAGTACTTC. Its translation is CASSLGADPYEQYF.

V is TRBV2 and J is TRBJ2-5; TRBD2 aligns across 13 bases. V lost 5 bases to trimming and J lost 3 bases; unmatched junction nucleotides: 6. This CDR3 is built from 16 residues. Germline CDR1 is SNHLY and CDR2 is FYNNEI. The CDR3 region has the DNA TGTGCCAGCAGTTCGGGACTAGCGGGATCCGAAGAGACCCAGTACTTC. Amino acids: CASSSGLAGSEETQYF.

The rearrangement joins TRBV30 to TRBJ2-5; TRBD1 is a possible D gene (6 bases). CDR1 GTSNPN and CDR2 SVGIG come from the germline V gene (reference sequence). The V gene lost 0 bases and the J gene lost 3 bases, with 17 bases spanning the gap. CDR3 length: 16 residues. The CDR3 region is CAWSVGAGELEETQYF. In DNA, the CDR3 is TGTGCCTGGAGTGTAGGGGCAGGGGAGCTCGAAGAGACCCAGTACTTC.

Points on this clone: A junction end diverges from the germline sequence, so it may reflect a read error. The chain links TRBV19 to TRBJ1-1, with TRBD1 matching over 7 bases. This CDR3 is 15 amino acids long. Germline CDR1 is LNHDA and CDR2 is SQIVND (reference sequence). DNA for the CDR3: TGTGCCAGTAGCATAGACCGACAGGGGAACACTGAAGCTTTCTTT. This translates into CASSIDRQGNTEAFF.

The chain is built from TRBV6-5 and TRBJ1-3, with D possibly TRBD1 on 5 matching bases. This CDR3 is 13 amino acids long. The germline V gene has CDR1 MNHEY and CDR2 SVGAGI. Deletions cut 7 bases from V and 4 bases from J, with 11 bases between. CDR3 DNA sequence: TGTGCCAGCATGGGGGAAGTGGGAAACACCATATATTTT. Translating it yields CASMGEVGNTIYF.

This sequence joins TRBV21-1 and TRBJ1-5. TRBV21-1 is annotated as a pseudogene. The CDR3 loop spans 22 amino acids. The CDR3 here is CASSKEVRMRPIPLYSNQPQHF. DNA for the CDR3: TGTGCCAGCAGCAAAGAGGTCAGGATGCGGCCAATCCCTCTCTATAGCAATCAGCCCCAGCATTTT.

The chain has TRBV28 and TRBJ1-1, with a possible D match to TRBD1 (5 bases). The CDR3 runs 14 residues. Trimming stripped 3 bases from V and 7 bases from J, with 15 bases between. CDR1 MDHEN and CDR2 SYDVKM come from the germline V gene. The CDR3 reads CASSLGGAGDEAFF. CDR3 in DNA: TGTGCCAGCAGTTTGGGCGGGGCCGGGGATGAAGCTTTCTTT.

This clone was recorded only once. The chain is built from TRBV2 and TRBJ1-4; 7 bases align to TRBD1. The CDR3 covers 14 residues. The germline V gene encodes CDR1 SNHLY and CDR2 FYNNEI. V lost 2 bases to trimming and J lost 5 bases; unmatched junction nucleotides: 2. CDR3 nucleotides: TGTGCCAGCAGTGAAAAGGGGGCGAATGAAAAACTGTTTTTT. As protein: CASSEKGANEKLFF.

V usage is TRBV13 and J usage is TRBJ2-7, with D perhaps matching TRBD1 (5 bases). The V and J ends lost 5 bases and 7 bases respectively, with 12 bases between them. CDR3 length: 12 residues. The germline gives CDR1 PRHDT, CDR2 FYEKMQ (reference sequence). CDR3 bases: TGTGCCAGCAGCGACGGTAAGGGGGAGCAGTACTTC. Translated: CASSDGKGEQYF.

V usage is TRBV7-9 and J usage is TRBJ2-7; 9 nucleotides match TRBD1. Trimming removed 8 bases from V and 3 bases from J; junction bases left unmatched: 8. Per the germline V gene, CDR1 is SEHNR and CDR2 is FQNEAQ (reference sequence). This CDR3 comprises 14 residues. The CDR3 nucleotides read TGTGCCAGCGGAGACGGGACAGGGTACTACGAGCAGTACTTC. Its protein product is CASGDGTGYYEQYF. Complete variable domain (other parts from reference TRBV7-9 and TRBJ2-7): DTGVSQNPRHKITKRGQNVTFRCDPISEHNRLYWYRQTLGQGPEFLTYFQNEAQLEKSRLLSDRFSAERPKGSFSTLEIQRTEQGDSAMYLCASGDGTGYYEQYFGPGTRLTVT.

This clone came up once. The chain recombines TRBV5-5 with TRBJ1-3; D may be TRBD1 (5 bases). The CDR3 contains 16 residues. The ends were cut back, 0 bases at V and 4 bases at J, with 14 bases in the middle. Germline V gene lookup returns CDR1 SGHKS and CDR2 YYEKEE (reference sequence). The CDR3: CASSLGPQVEGNTIYF. The CDR3 nucleotides are TGTGCCAGCAGCTTGGGACCACAGGTTGAAGGAAACACCATATATTTT. Using reference TRBV5-5 and TRBJ1-3 for the parts outside the CDR3, the full variable domain is DAGVTQSPTHLIKTRGQQVTLRCSPISGHKSVSWYQQVLGQGPQFIFQYYEKEERGRGNFPDRFSARQFPNYSSELNVNALLLGDSALYLCASSLGPQVEGNTIYFGEGSWLTVV.

V gene TRBV6-5 combines with J gene TRBJ1-1, with unresolved D. This CDR3 contains 14 residues. Germline CDR1 and CDR2: MNHEY and SVGAGI. Trimming took off 2 bases at V and 8 bases at J, with 15 bases between the two ends. This CDR3 reads CASSYALRVGEAFF. CDR3 in DNA: TGTGCCAGCAGTTACGCCCTCCGAGTAGGAGAAGCTTTCTTT.

The rearrangement joins TRBV11-2 to TRBJ2-7; D is undetermined. The V and J ends lost 1 base and 6 bases respectively, with 10 bases between them. The germline CDR1 and CDR2 sequences are SGHAT and FQNNGV. This CDR3 contains 13 residues. The CDR3 loop is CASSLGLGPEQYF. The DNA of the CDR3 is TGTGCCAGCAGCTTAGGCTTAGGGCCCGAGCAGTACTTC.

In this sample, this clone turned up a few times. The V call is TRBV10-1, the J call TRBJ1-6; no clear D. This CDR3 has 13 residues. Per germline, CDR1 WNHNN and CDR2 SYGVQD (reference sequence). V lost 9 bases and J lost 9, with 15 bases in between. The CDR3 DNA reads as TGCGCCAGTCGTCCGGACGGTCGTTCACCCCTCCACTTT. This sequence encodes CASRPDGRSPLHF.

CDR3 in amino acids: CASAPQSNQPQHF. The CDR3 DNA follows: TGTGCCAGTGCCCCGCAGAGCAATCAGCCCCAGCATTTT. The chain carries TRBV19 and TRBJ1-5; unclear D gene. Germline CDR1 is LNHDA and CDR2 is SQIVND (reference sequence). V lost 8 bases to trimming and J lost 1 base, with 9 bases between them. This CDR3 comprises 13 residues.

The CDR3 sequence: CASSPGWGANTEAFF. The CDR3 DNA is TGTGCCAGCTCGCCCGGGTGGGGGGCGAACACTGAAGCTTTCTTT. This chain links TRBV18 with TRBJ1-1, with a weak D call TRBD1 (6 bases). Germline CDR1 is KGHSH and CDR2 is LQKENI. V lost 6 bases, J lost 1 base, and 15 bases lay in between. The CDR3 loop spans 15 amino acids.

This clone occurred once. The rearrangement links TRBV5-6 to TRBJ2-1, with 7 positions matching TRBD2. The CDR3 is 12 amino acids. After removal of 4 bases from V and 6 bases from J, the junction contained 1 base not matched to a gene. Germline-derived CDR1 and CDR2 are SGHDT and YYEEEE. CDR3 DNA sequence: TGTGCCAGCAGCCCTAGCGGCAATGAGCAGTTCTTC. Its translation: CASSPSGNEQFF.

This chain links TRBV5-1 with TRBJ1-4, with 9 bases aligning to TRBD1. Looked up from germline, CDR1 is SGHRS and CDR2 is YFSETQ. The length of the CDR3 is 15 residues. V trimming: 3 bases; J trimming: 7 bases; junction bases outside the gene matches: 7. The chain's CDR3 is CASSSGGQGREKLFF. The CDR3 bases are TGCGCCAGCAGCTCGGGGGGACAGGGACGTGAAAAACTGTTTTTT.

V and J are TRBV24-1 and TRBJ2-1; 11 bases are a match to TRBD1. The CDR3 has 17 amino acids. Germline V gene data show CDR1 as KGHDR and CDR2 as SFDVKD. The J segment lost 4 bases and the V segment lost 2 bases, leaving 6 bases of the junction unmatched. As DNA, the CDR3 is TGTGCCACCAGTGATTCCGGGACAGGGGGTATATACAATGAGCAGTTCTTC. Translating gives CATSDSGTGGIYNEQFF.

The chain uses TRBV18 and TRBJ1-6, with TRBD1 matching 7 bases. This CDR3 is built from 18 residues. Germline V gene data show CDR1 as KGHSH and CDR2 as LQKENI. Trimming removed 3 bases from V and 2 bases from J; junction bases left unmatched: 10. The CDR3 protein is CASSPPRQGLTYNSPLHF. The CDR3 nucleotides read TGTGCCAGCTCACCGCCCCGACAGGGTCTGACCTATAATTCACCCCTCCACTTT.

The V gene is TRBV30, the J gene TRBJ1-1, with 7 nucleotides matching TRBD1. Trimming took 0 bases from V and 11 from J; bases not matched to a gene: 9. Germline V gives CDR1 GTSNPN, CDR2 SVGIG (reference sequence). The CDR3 runs to 13 residues. The CDR3, as DNA: TGTGCCTGGAGTGTAGGGGGCGCGAGGGGGGCTTTCTTT. Amino acid sequence: CAWSVGGARGAFF.

V gene TRBV4-2 combines with J gene TRBJ2-5; D is ambiguous. The CDR3 loop spans 17 amino acids. The germline V and J ends were trimmed by 0 bases and 5 bases, with 19 bases remaining between them. Germline CDR1 reads LGHNA; CDR2 reads YNFKEQ. DNA of the CDR3: TGTGCCAGCAGCCAAGATCCAGGACGGGCGCAAGGGGAGACCCAGTACTTC. The encoded protein is CASSQDPGRAQGETQYF.

The chain carries TRBV7-7 and TRBJ2-1; D unclear. V was shortened by 5 bases and J by 3 bases, with 8 bases between the two germline ends. CDR1 SSHAT and CDR2 FNYEAQ come from the germline V gene (reference sequence). The CDR3 has 13 amino acids. CDR3 bases: TGTGCCAGCAGCCGTAGTGTCTACAATGAGCAGTTCTTC. Translation gives CASSRSVYNEQFF. Based on the CDR3 plus reference TRBV7-7 and TRBJ2-1, the full variable domain is GAGVSQSPRYKVTKRGQDVTLRCDPISSHATLYWYQQALGQGPEFLTYFNYEAQPDKSGLPSDRFSAERPEGSISTLTIQRTEQRDSAMYRCASSRSVYNEQFFGPGTRLTVL.

The chain links TRBV30 to TRBJ1-2; no reliable D call. Trimming cost V 8 bases and J 2 bases, with 12 bases left between them. The CDR3 runs 12 residues. Germline CDR1 is GTSNPN and CDR2 is SVGIG (reference sequence). CDR3 sequence (DNA): TGTGCCGGAAGTAGAGCGAACTATGGCTACACCTTC. Translation: CAGSRANYGYTF. The full variable domain, rest sourced from reference TRBV30 and TRBJ1-2, is SQTIHQWPATLVQPVGSPLSLECTVEGTSNPNLYWYRQAAGRGLQLLFYSVGIGQISSEVPQNLSASRPQDRQFILSSKKLLLSDSGFYLCAGSRANYGYTFGSGTRLTVV.